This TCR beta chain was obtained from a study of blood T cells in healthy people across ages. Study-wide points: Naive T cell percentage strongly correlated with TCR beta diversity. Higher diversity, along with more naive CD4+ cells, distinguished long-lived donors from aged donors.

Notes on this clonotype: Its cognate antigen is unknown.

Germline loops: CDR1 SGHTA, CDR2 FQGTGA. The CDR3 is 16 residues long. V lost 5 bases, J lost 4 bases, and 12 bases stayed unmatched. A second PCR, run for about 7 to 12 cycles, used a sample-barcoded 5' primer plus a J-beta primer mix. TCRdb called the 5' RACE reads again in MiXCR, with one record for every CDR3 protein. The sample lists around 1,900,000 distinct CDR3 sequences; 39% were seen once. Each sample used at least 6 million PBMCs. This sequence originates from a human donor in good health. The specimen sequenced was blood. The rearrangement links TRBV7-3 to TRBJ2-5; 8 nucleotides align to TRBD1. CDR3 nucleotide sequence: TGTGCCAGCAGCCCTTGGACAGGGTTGGTAGGAGAGACCCAGTACTTC. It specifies CASSPWTGLVGETQYF.